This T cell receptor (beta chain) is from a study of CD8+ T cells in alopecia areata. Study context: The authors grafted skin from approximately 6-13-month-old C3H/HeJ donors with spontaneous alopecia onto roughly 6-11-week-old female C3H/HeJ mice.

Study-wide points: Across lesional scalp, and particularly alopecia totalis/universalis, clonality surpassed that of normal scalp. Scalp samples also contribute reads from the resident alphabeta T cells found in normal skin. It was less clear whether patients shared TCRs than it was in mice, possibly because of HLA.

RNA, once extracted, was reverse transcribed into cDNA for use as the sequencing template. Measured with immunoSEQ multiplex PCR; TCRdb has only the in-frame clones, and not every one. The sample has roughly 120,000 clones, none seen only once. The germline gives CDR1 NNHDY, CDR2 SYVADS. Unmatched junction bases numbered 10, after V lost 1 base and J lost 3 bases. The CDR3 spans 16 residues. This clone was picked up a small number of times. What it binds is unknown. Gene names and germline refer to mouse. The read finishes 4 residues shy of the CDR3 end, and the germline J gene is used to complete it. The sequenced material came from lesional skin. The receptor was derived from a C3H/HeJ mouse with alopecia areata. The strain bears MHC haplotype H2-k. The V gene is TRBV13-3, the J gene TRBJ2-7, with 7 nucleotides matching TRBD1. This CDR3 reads CASSDSGTARGYEQYF. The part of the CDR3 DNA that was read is TGTGCCAGCAGTGATTCCGGGACAGCTAGGGGCTAT.